This T cell receptor beta chain was sequenced for a study of beta chain features in type 1 diabetes. Findings of the study overall: Patients' naive, central memory and regulatory TCRB repertoires appeared more alike than those of healthy donors.

Every single donor gave one heparinised blood draw, and these averaged roughly 120 mL. Once sorted, every population was more than 95% pure. This clone was seen a few times. Its antigen is unknown. Trimming stripped 3 bases from V and 2 bases from J, with 14 bases between. The CDR3 is 15 amino acids. In germline, CDR1 is MNHEY, CDR2 SVGAGI. Sequenced material consisted of expressed TCRB transcripts (all of the isolated RNA was reverse transcribed). Profiling relied on immunoSEQ multiplex PCR, and the TCRdb table lists in-frame clones only, not all of them. The sample records about 210,000 clones, 11% being singletons.

The chain links TRBV6-5 to TRBJ2-7, with D unresolved. The source of this sequence is a man aged 18 to 30 in good health. Specimen: central memory CD4+ T cells from blood. The CDR3 loop is CASSYRKASTYEQYF. The CDR3 DNA sequence: TGTGCCAGCAGTTATCGCAAGGCTTCAACCTACGAGCAGTACTTC.